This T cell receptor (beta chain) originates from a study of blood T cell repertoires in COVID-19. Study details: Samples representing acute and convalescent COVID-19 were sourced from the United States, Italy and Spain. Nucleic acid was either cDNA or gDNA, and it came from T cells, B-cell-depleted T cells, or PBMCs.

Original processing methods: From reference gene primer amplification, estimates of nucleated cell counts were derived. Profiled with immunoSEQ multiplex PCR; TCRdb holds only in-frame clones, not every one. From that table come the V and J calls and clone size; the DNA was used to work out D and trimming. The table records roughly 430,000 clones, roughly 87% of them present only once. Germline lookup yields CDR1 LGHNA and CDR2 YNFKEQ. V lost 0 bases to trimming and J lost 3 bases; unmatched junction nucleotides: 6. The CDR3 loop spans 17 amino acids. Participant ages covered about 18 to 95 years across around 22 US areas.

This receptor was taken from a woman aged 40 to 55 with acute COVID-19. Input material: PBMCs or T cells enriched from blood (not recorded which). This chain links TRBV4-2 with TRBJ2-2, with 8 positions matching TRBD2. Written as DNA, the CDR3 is TGTGCCAGCAGCCAAGATCCAGGCGGGGGGTACACCGGGGAGCTGTTTTTT. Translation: CASSQDPGGGYTGELFF.